Below, one TCR beta chain is given with its context. What it binds is unknown. The protocol was immunoSEQ multiplex PCR, while the TCRdb copy is restricted to in-frame clones and leaves out a portion. Among around 110,000 clones listed, approximately 90% were seen once. In germline, CDR1 is MDHEN, CDR2 SYDVKM. V gave up 5 bases and J gave up 6 bases, with 13 bases separating them. This CDR3 is 14 amino acids long. The sample comes from a study of T cell clones after liver transplantation. About the study: Apart from three HCV-positive recipients, transplants were for non-autoimmune, non-viral reasons. Tolerance: complete withdrawal held at least one year, liver enzymes staying within twice normal.

Study conclusions and caveats: Donor-reactive sequences fell more than third party-reactive ones, suggesting partial deletion. In a couple of subjects, few donor cells limited the measurable donor-reactive repertoire.

The chain recombines TRBV28 with TRBJ2-2; possibly TRBD2 for D (6 bases). The receptor was derived from a human patient who received a liver transplant. Some T cells may originate from the graft donor. This material consisted of CD4+ T cells from blood, taken 12 months after liver transplant. The CDR3: CASSPPGGAGELFF. The CDR3 DNA reads TGTGCCAGCAGTCCCCCAGGAGGGGCCGGGGAGCTGTTTTTT.